This TCR beta chain was sequenced in a study of T cells in localized non-small cell lung cancer. CDR3 length: 16 amino acids. The germline V gene encodes CDR1 SGDLS and CDR2 YYNGEE. After removal of 2 bases from V and 1 base from J, the junction contained 6 bases not matched to a gene. Clones were read by immunoSEQ multiplex PCR, and TCRdb kept only the in-frame ones, dropping some. In the table there are some 34,000 clones, around four fifths of which are singletons. V gene TRBV9 combines with J gene TRBJ2-5; 9 nucleotides match TRBD2. This receptor was obtained from a male donor aged 60 or over with stage III squamous cell lung carcinoma. This sample comprised peripheral blood, obtained before any cancer treatment. Written as DNA, the CDR3 is TGTGCCAGCAGCGTTGGAAGCGGGGGGCTCCAAGAGACCCAGTACTTC. As protein: CASSVGSGGLQETQYF.